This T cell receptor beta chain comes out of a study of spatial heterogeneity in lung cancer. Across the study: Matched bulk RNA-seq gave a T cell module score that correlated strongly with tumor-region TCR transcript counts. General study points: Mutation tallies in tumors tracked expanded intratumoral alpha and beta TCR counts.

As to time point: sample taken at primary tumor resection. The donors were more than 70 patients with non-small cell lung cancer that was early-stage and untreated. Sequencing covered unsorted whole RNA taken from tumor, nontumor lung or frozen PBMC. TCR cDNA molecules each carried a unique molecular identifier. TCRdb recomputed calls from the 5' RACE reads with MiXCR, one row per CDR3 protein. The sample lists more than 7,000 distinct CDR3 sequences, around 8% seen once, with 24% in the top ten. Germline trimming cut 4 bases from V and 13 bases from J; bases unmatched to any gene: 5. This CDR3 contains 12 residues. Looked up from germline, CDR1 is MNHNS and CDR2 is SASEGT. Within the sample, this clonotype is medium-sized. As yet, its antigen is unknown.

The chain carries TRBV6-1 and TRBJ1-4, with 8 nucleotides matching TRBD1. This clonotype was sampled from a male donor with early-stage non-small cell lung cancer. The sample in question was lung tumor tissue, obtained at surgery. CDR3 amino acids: CASSADRVGLFF. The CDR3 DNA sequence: TGTGCCAGCAGTGCGGACAGGGTAGGACTGTTTTTT.